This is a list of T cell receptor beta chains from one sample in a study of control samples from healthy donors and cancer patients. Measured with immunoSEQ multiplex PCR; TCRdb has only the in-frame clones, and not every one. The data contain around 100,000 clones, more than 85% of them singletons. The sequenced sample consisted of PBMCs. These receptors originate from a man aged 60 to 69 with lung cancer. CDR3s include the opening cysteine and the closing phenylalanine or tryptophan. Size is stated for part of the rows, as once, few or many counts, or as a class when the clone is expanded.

CDR3: CASSPSGQGARNTIYF; J: TRBJ1-3; size: few; V: TRBV18
CDR3: CAWSVREGTQQYF; J: TRBJ2-7; size: .; V: TRBV30
CDR3: CASSFAGTSYNEQFF; J: TRBJ2-1; size: once; V: TRBV9
CDR3: CAWEIAKNIQYF; J: TRBJ2-4; size: .; V: TRBV30
CDR3: CASSLRFGVTDTQYF; J: TRBJ2-3; size: .; V: TRBV2
CDR3: CASSLETAGVGGSPLHF; J: TRBJ1-6; size: .; V: TRBV7-6
CDR3: CASSLGASTEAFF; J: TRBJ1-1; size: .; V: TRBV5-8
CDR3: CASSHGPGSGYEQYF; J: TRBJ2-7; size: .; V: TRBV3-1/TRBV3-2
CDR3: CASSLQGQNTEAFF; J: TRBJ1-1; size: .; V: TRBV7-2
CDR3: CAWSLRDRAGRETQYF; J: TRBJ2-5; size: few; V: TRBV30
CDR3: CASSVTGLLETQYF; J: TRBJ2-5; size: .; V: TRBV9
CDR3: CASTEGGNEQFF; J: TRBJ2-1; size: .; V: TRBV7-2
CDR3: CASRPPRRASYEQYF; J: TRBJ2-7; size: once; V: TRBV6-5
CDR3: CASRGRGPYQPQHF; J: TRBJ1-5; size: .; V: TRBV27
CDR3: CASSQDGGYTGELFF; J: TRBJ2-2; size: few; V: TRBV4-1
CDR3: CASSTPGLAGEETQYF; J: TRBJ2-5; size: .; V: TRBV7-9
CDR3: CASSQPDSNYGYTF; J: TRBJ1-2; size: .; V: TRBV4-1
CDR3: CASSLAGTRVGPLAKNIQYF; J: TRBJ2-4; size: .; V: TRBV5-1
CDR3: CASSALSVKNIQYF; J: TRBJ2-4; size: .; V: TRBV6-2/TRBV6-3
CDR3: CASSGQPTYEQYF; J: TRBJ2-7; size: .; V: TRBV6-5
CDR3: CASSISPGQGANTEAFF; J: TRBJ1-1; size: .; V: TRBV19
CDR3: CATSDPGTGATQYF; J: TRBJ2-3; size: .; V: TRBV24-1
CDR3: CSVEDSTWFTEAFF; J: TRBJ1-1; size: .; V: TRBV29-1
CDR3: CASSSHINRGLNTGELFF; J: TRBJ2-2; size: .; V: TRBV4-2